The rows below give T cell receptor beta chains drawn from one sample of a study of patients and donors after allogeneic stem cell transplantation. One entry per CDR3 protein, called by TCRdb with MiXCR from the RT-PCR reads. The sample has hundreds of thousands of distinct CDR3 sequences; around two fifths are singletons. The sample consisted of blood, either unsorted or a sorted T cell fraction (not recorded which). These receptors were taken from a human donor who was either an allogeneic HSCT recipient or a stem cell or donor lymphocyte infusion donor (not recorded which). It is not recorded whose cells these are; they may come from a transplant donor. CDR3s include the opening cysteine and the closing phenylalanine or tryptophan. Fields, in order: J gene, V gene, clone size, CDR3 protein. Clone size, where shown, is once, few, many, or a class for clones that have expanded.

TRBJ1-5,TRBV18,many,CASSLQGGQPQHF
TRBJ1-2,TRBV27,few,CASSRVGYGYTF
TRBJ2-3,TRBV7-2,few,CASSFQTGPHTQYF
TRBJ1-6,TRBV28,.,CASSLGDHPNSPLHF
TRBJ1-3,TRBV18,many,CASSRTGVEDTIYF
TRBJ1-2,TRBV9,few,CASSVRVAGPYYGYTF
TRBJ1-1,TRBV12-3/TRBV12-4,few,CASSDRVDATEAFF
TRBJ1-1,TRBV7-2,few,CASSSTTGSLYKNTEAFF
TRBJ1-5,TRBV4-2,many,CASSQGNRGNQPQHF
TRBJ2-3,TRBV12-3/TRBV12-4,.,CASSLGVNTQYF
TRBJ1-2,TRBV6-6,few,CASSYSYPAVPYSYTF
TRBJ1-1,TRBV28,few,CASSFYRGQNTEAFF
TRBJ1-4,TRBV5-1,.,CASSRQGSEKLFF
TRBJ1-5,TRBV5-1,.,CASSLDPSYQPQHF
TRBJ1-3,TRBV6-6,.,CASSPTGGTGNTIYF
TRBJ1-2,TRBV4-3,.,CASSQDTPANYGYTF
TRBJ1-5,TRBV28,.,CASSFTGSGNQPQHF
TRBJ1-4,TRBV27,few,CASSTRTGLSLFF
TRBJ1-1,TRBV29-1,many,CSVVTGRNTEAFF
TRBJ1-5,TRBV28,.,CASSPTGQRVNQPQHF
TRBJ2-7,TRBV2,.,CASRAGQTRAYEQYF
TRBJ1-5,TRBV21-1,.,CASSKSNGGSPYSNQPQHF
TRBJ1-3,TRBV7-9,few,CASSLGTVMLDTIYF
TRBJ2-3,TRBV7-8,.,CASSLKGQGAPDTQYF
TRBJ2-1,TRBV7-6,.,CASSLWTLRGSYYNEQFF
TRBJ2-7,TRBV5-1,once,CASSLLPPTYEQYF
TRBJ1-6,TRBV6-6,.,CASSYSPPGGSYNSPLHF
TRBJ2-3,TRBV6-6,.,CASGDVQDTDTQYF
TRBJ1-5,TRBV7-8,.,CASSLEVKGQPQHF
TRBJ1-1,TRBV29-1,.,CSSRSGGHTEAFF
TRBJ1-1,TRBV3-1,.,CASSQGTGGLSEAFF
TRBJ1-1,TRBV9,.,CASSVGIHRNTEAFF
TRBJ1-1,TRBV12-3/TRBV12-4,few,CASSLGQASEAFF
TRBJ1-2,TRBV12-3/TRBV12-4,few,CASSEKGPTGGYTF
TRBJ1-2,TRBV20-1,few,CSATFGGPNYGYTF
TRBJ2-1,TRBV12-3/TRBV12-4,.,CASRRGGDQFF
TRBJ2-5,TRBV10-3,.,CAISLRDRGRETQYF
TRBJ2-1,TRBV5-1,.,CASKNGLYEQFF
TRBJ2-7,TRBV2,.,CASSSGGYTYEQYF